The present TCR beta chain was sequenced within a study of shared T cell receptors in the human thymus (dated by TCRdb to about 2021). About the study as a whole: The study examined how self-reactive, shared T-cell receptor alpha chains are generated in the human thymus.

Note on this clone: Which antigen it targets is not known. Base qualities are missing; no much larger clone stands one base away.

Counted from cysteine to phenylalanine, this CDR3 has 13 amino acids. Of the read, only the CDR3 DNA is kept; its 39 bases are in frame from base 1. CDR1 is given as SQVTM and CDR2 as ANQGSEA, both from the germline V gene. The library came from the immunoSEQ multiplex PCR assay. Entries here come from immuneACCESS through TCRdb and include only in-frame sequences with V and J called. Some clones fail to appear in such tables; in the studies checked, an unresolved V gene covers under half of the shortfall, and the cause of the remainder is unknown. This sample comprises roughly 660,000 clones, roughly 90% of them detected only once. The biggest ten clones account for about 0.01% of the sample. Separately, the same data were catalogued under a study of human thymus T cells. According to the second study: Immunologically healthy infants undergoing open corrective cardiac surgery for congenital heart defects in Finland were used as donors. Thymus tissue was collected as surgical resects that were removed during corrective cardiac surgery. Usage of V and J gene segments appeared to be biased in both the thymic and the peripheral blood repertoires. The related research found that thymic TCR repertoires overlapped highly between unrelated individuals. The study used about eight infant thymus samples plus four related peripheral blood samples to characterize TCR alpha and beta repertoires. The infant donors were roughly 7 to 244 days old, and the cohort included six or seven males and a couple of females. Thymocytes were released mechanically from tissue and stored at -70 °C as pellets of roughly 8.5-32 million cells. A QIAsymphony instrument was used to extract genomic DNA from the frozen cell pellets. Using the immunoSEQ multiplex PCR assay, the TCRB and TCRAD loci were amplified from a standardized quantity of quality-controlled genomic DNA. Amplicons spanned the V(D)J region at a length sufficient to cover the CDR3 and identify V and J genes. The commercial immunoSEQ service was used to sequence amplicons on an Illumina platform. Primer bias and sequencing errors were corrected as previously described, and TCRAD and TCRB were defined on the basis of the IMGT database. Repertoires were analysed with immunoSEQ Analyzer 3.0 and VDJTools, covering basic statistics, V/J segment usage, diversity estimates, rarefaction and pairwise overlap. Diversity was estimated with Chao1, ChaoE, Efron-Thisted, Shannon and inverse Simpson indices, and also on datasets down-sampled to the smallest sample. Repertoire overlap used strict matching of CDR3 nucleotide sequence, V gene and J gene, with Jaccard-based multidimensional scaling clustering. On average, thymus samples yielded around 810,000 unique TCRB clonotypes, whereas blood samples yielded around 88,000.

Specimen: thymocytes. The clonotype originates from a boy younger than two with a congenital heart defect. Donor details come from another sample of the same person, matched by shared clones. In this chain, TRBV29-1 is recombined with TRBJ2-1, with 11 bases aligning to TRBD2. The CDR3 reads CAGLAAPGYEQFF. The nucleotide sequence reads TGCGCGGGACTAGCGGCCCCGGGGTATGAGCAGTTCTTC.